What follows are 29 T cell receptor beta chains derived from one specimen sequenced in a study of cytomegalovirus exposure and HLA in healthy donors. Both 60 Vbeta primers and 13 Jbeta primers went into the PCR. Generated by immunoSEQ multiplex PCR, the TCRdb table keeps only in-frame clones and is missing some. The sample has about 110,000 clones, roughly 74% seen once; the top ten hold 2.5%. Sequenced sample: PBMCs. These receptors all stem from a man in his forties or fifties in good health and CMV-seronegative.

The gene calls are TRBV11-3 and TRBJ2-7, with D perhaps matching TRBD1 (6 bases). CDR1 and CDR2 (germline): SGHNT, YENEEA. The CDR3 covers 12 residues. The V end was cut by 5 bases, the J end by 8 bases, with 13 bases between. The CDR3, as DNA: TGTGCCAGCAGCCCGCACACAGGGAAGCAGTACTTC. This sequence encodes CASSPHTGKQYF.

This clone was recorded only once. The rearrangement links TRBV25-1 to TRBJ2-5; 8 bases fit TRBD2. The DNA matches TRBJ2-7 better at its end, which makes the J call doubtful. This CDR3 comprises 14 residues. The germline V gene has CDR1 MGHDK and CDR2 SYGVNS. CDR3: CASSASGGTYEQYF. The CDR3 coding sequence is TGTGCCAGCAGTGCCTCGGGGGGGACCTACGAGCAGTACTTC.

In the case of this clone: Other DNA sequences in this sample translate to the same CDR3. The chain couples TRBV19 to TRBJ1-5; the match to TRBD1 covers 7 bases. The J segment lost 4 bases and the V segment lost 8 bases, leaving 8 bases of the junction unmatched. Germline V lookup: CDR1 LNHDA, CDR2 SQIVND (reference sequence). This CDR3 has 14 amino acids. This CDR3 reads CASSLRGVNQPQHF. The CDR3 bases are TGTGCCAGTTCTCTCAGGGGGGTGAATCAGCCCCAGCATTTT.

This sequence joins TRBV5-1 and TRBJ2-3; tentative D call: TRBD2 (7 bases). CDR1 and CDR2 from the germline V gene are SGHRS and YFSETQ. With 0 bases removed from V and 4 bases from J, the gap between germline ends came to 12 bases. The CDR3 length is 15 residues. CDR3 loop: CASSLEGGLPDTQYF. The CDR3 DNA follows: TGCGCCAGCAGCTTGGAGGGGGGGCTTCCAGATACGCAGTATTTT.

The chain links TRBV6-5 to TRBJ1-1; the match to TRBD1 covers 8 bases. CDR3 length: 15 amino acids. The germline CDR1 and CDR2 sequences are MNHEY and SVGAGI. V gave up 0 bases and J gave up 2 bases; unmatched junction bases: 2. The CDR3: CASSYSGTGNTEAFF. CDR3 bases: TGTGCCAGCAGTTACTCGGGGACAGGTAACACTGAAGCTTTCTTT.

This clone was seen a handful of times. V usage is TRBV7-9 and J usage is TRBJ1-5; D uncertain. The germline CDR1 and CDR2 sequences are SEHNR and FQNEAQ (reference sequence). Trimming took 1 base from V and 7 from J, leaving 8 bases between them. The CDR3 is 13 amino acids. The CDR3 DNA reads TGTGCCAGCAGCTTAGATCCCCTCCAGCCCCAGCATTTT. It specifies CASSLDPLQPQHF.

This clone has more than one count but fewer than ten. The chain employs TRBV6-5 and TRBJ2-7; 7 bases fit TRBD1. This CDR3 contains 12 residues. The V gene end was trimmed by 5 bases and the J gene end by 12 bases; junction bases not matched to a gene: 10. Germline CDR1 and CDR2: MNHEY and SVGAGI. This CDR3 is CASSRTGDDRYF. The CDR3 DNA reads as TGTGCCAGCAGTCGCACAGGGGATGATCGGTACTTC.

The V gene is TRBV9, the J gene TRBJ2-1, with 10 bases that match TRBD1. The J segment lost 3 bases and the V segment lost 4 bases, leaving 10 bases of the junction unmatched. This CDR3 has 17 residues. Looked up from germline, CDR1 is SGDLS and CDR2 is YYNGEE. The CDR3 nucleotides are TGTGCCAGCAGCATTACTGGGAGGGACAGGGGCTACAATGAGCAGTTCTTC. Protein: CASSITGRDRGYNEQFF.

The chain uses TRBV25-1 and TRBJ1-6; 10 positions agree with TRBD1. Trimming cost V 6 bases and J 10 bases; bases outside gene matches: 9. The CDR3 is 15 amino acids. The germline CDR1 and CDR2 sequences are MGHDK and SYGVNS. CDR3 region: CASSPVAGQGSPLHF. CDR3 in DNA: TGTGCCAGCAGCCCGGTCGCGGGACAGGGGTCACCCCTCCACTTT.

The chain has TRBV7-6 and TRBJ2-2; TRBD2 is a possible D gene (5 bases). Germline V gene lookup returns CDR1 SGHVS and CDR2 FNYEAQ. This CDR3 region has 16 residues. The ends were cut back, 3 bases at V and 8 bases at J, with 19 bases in the middle. CDR3 in DNA: TGTGCCAGCAGCTTCGGGGTAGCGCCGAGTGAGGGGGAGCTGTTTTTT. Translating gives CASSFGVAPSEGELFF.

The chain couples TRBV2 to TRBJ2-3; D is undetermined. V shed 5 bases and J shed 0 bases, with 3 bases lying between them. This CDR3 region has 12 residues. Germline V CDR1 and CDR2: SNHLY, FYNNEI. The DNA of the CDR3 is TGTGCCAGCAGTCGGAGCACAGATACGCAGTATTTT. Translating gives CASSRSTDTQYF.

V and J are TRBV6-5 and TRBJ2-3, with D possibly TRBD2 on 5 matching bases. V was cut by 2 bases and J by 14 bases, with 20 bases left in between. Germline V lookup: CDR1 MNHEY, CDR2 SVGAGI. The CDR3 is made up of 14 amino acids. The CDR3, as DNA: TGTGCCAGCAGTTACCCTTCGGCGGGCGGGCAAAGGTATTTT. Amino acid sequence: CASSYPSAGGQRYF.

This sequence joins TRBV18 and TRBJ2-1; 8 bases fit TRBD2. CDR3 length: 14 residues. Germline V gene lookup returns CDR1 KGHSH and CDR2 LQKENI. J gave up 9 bases and V 3 bases, and 7 bases lay outside the gene matches. The CDR3 DNA sequence: TGTGCCAGCTCACCCACGGGGGGGCAGGGTGAGCAGTTCTTC. Residues: CASSPTGGQGEQFF.

This chain links TRBV29-1 with TRBJ1-6; TRBD1 might be the D (5 bases). Germline loops: CDR1 SQVTM, CDR2 ANQGSEA. V was pared by 5 bases and J by 5 bases, with 10 bases between. The CDR3 covers 13 residues. CDR3 nucleotides: TGCAGCGTTAGACAGAGAAATAATTCACCCCTCCACTTT. This translates into CSVRQRNNSPLHF.

This chain joins TRBV4-1 and TRBJ2-3; TRBD2 is a possible D gene (7 bases). Per germline, CDR1 MGHRA and CDR2 YSYEKL. The CDR3 totals 16 residues. The ends were cut back, 1 base at V and 3 bases at J, with 14 bases in the middle. The CDR3 DNA reads TGCGCCAGCAGCCAAGCCTCGGGGGGCCGAACAGATACGCAGTATTTT. Translating gives CASSQASGGRTDTQYF.

This sequence joins TRBV15 and TRBJ2-7; D possibly corresponds to TRBD2 (6 bases). Germline V gene lookup returns CDR1 LNHNV and CDR2 YYDKDF (reference sequence). The CDR3 covers 12 residues. The V and J ends lost 9 bases and 7 bases respectively, with 16 bases between them. In DNA, the CDR3 is TGTGCCACTAGTCGGGGGACGCGGGAGCAGTACTTC. Translating it yields CATSRGTREQYF.

This clone was detected only a few times. J is TRBJ2-3 and V is TRBV13, with a weak D call TRBD1 (7 bases). This CDR3 is built from 15 residues. Trimming shortened V by 5 bases and J by 3 bases, and 15 bases separated the two germline ends. Germline values: CDR1 PRHDT, CDR2 FYEKMQ (reference sequence). Here the CDR3 DNA reads TGTGCCAGCAGCACCCCAGGGGGGCGGACAGATACGCAGTATTTT. It codes for CASSTPGGRTDTQYF. Variable domain in full (rest from reference TRBV13 and TRBJ2-3): AAGVIQSPRHLIKEKRETATLKCYPIPRHDTVYWYQQGPGQDPQFLISFYEKMQSDKGSIPDRFSAQQFSDYHSELNMSSLELGDSALYFCASSTPGGRTDTQYFGPGTRLTVL.

The rearrangement uses TRBV6-1 and TRBJ1-5; D is unclear. The germline CDR1 and CDR2 sequences are MNHNS and SASEGT. CDR3 length: 15 residues. Trimming took 5 bases from V and 2 from J, leaving 13 bases between them. The CDR3 protein is CASSPRTGGNQPQHF. In DNA form, the CDR3 reads TGTGCCAGCAGTCCCCGGACCGGGGGCAATCAGCCCCAGCATTTT.

The V gene is TRBV20-1, the J gene TRBJ1-1; D gene uncertain. The CDR3 has 11 residues. Germline CDR1 DFQATT, CDR2 SNEGSKA (reference sequence). V gave up 6 bases and J gave up 7 bases, with 12 bases separating them. The CDR3 nucleotides read TGCAGTGCCACACTTACGGGTGAAGCTTTCTTT. It translates to CSATLTGEAFF.

This clone was picked up a small number of times. Other DNA sequences in the same sample also yield this CDR3. The J gene is TRBJ1-5, the V gene TRBV19; D possibly corresponds to TRBD1 (6 bases). This CDR3 region has 14 residues. The ends were cut back, 3 bases at V and 1 base at J, with 7 bases in the middle. The germline CDR1 and CDR2 sequences are LNHDA and SQIVND (reference sequence). The CDR3 region is CASSMTGSNQPQHF. In DNA form, the CDR3 reads TGTGCCAGTAGTATGACAGGCAGCAATCAGCCCCAGCATTTT.

The chain recombines TRBV10-3 with TRBJ2-1; D call uncertain. V was clipped by 4 bases and J by 0 bases, with 7 bases between them. The germline V gene has CDR1 ENHRY and CDR2 SYGVKD. CDR3 size: 14 residues. In DNA, the CDR3 is TGTGCCATCAGTGCAACGGGCTCCTACAATGAGCAGTTCTTC. This translates into CAISATGSYNEQFF.

This chain links TRBV7-9 with TRBJ1-4, with TRBD1 matching over 8 bases. This CDR3 spans 15 amino acids. With 2 bases clipped from V and 5 bases from J, the junction kept 4 bases outside the gene matches. CDR1 and CDR2 (germline): SEHNR, FQNEAQ (reference sequence). The CDR3 bases are TGTGCCAGCAGCTTACGACAGGGGATGAATGAAAAACTGTTTTTT. This codes for CASSLRQGMNEKLFF.

The chain uses TRBV6-4 and TRBJ1-1, with 7 bases matching TRBD1. The CDR3 has 15 amino acids. Trimming at V came to 0 bases and at J to 1 base, leaving 2 bases not matched to a gene. CDR1 and CDR2 from the germline V gene are MRHNA and SNTAGT. In DNA form, the CDR3 reads TGTGCCAGCAGTGACTCGTACAGGGGGAACACTGAAGCTTTCTTT. It translates to CASSDSYRGNTEAFF.

The V call is TRBV7-9, the J call TRBJ1-2, with 9 bases that match TRBD1. V gave up 8 bases and J gave up 0 bases; unmatched junction bases: 4. Germline CDR1 reads SEHNR; CDR2 reads FQNEAQ (reference sequence). The CDR3 totals 14 residues. CDR3 protein: CASSRDRANYGYTF. DNA for the CDR3: TGTGCCAGCTCCCGGGACAGGGCTAACTATGGCTACACCTTC.

The rearrangement uses TRBV2 and TRBJ2-3; D is uncertain. The CDR3 spans 15 residues. CDR1 SNHLY and CDR2 FYNNEI come from the germline V gene. V was shortened by 7 bases and J by 1 base, with 15 bases between the two germline ends. CDR3 in DNA: TGTGCCAGCATCGCCCCTGGGCTACGCACAGATACGCAGTATTTT. It encodes CASIAPGLRTDTQYF.

The chain joins TRBV6-6 to TRBJ2-7; D is ambiguous. This CDR3 spans 15 amino acids. Looked up from germline, CDR1 is MNHNY and CDR2 is SVGAGI (reference sequence). Deletions cut 0 bases from V and 5 bases from J, with 14 bases between. This chain's CDR3 is CASSYSVRQRDEQYF. DNA of the CDR3: TGTGCCAGCAGTTACTCCGTGCGGCAACGGGACGAGCAGTACTTC.

This rearrangement joins TRBV7-3 to TRBJ2-5; a weak D match, TRBD2 (5 bases). Trimming took 4 bases from V and 4 from J, leaving 10 bases between them. Germline CDR1 reads SGHTA; CDR2 reads FQGTGA. The CDR3 sequence is 13 residues long. The DNA for the CDR3 is TGTGCCAGCAGCTCGGGCCGGGGAGAGACCCAGTACTTC. Its protein is CASSSGRGETQYF.

V is TRBV10-3 and J is TRBJ2-1; TRBD1 agrees at 9 bases. The J segment lost 8 bases and the V segment lost 4 bases, leaving 3 bases of the junction unmatched. This CDR3 spans 13 amino acids. From germline, CDR1 is ENHRY and CDR2 SYGVKD. The DNA for the CDR3 is TGTGCCATCAGTGTGGACAGGGGAGATGAGCAGTTCTTC. This codes for CAISVDRGDEQFF.

This clone was detected only once. This rearrangement joins TRBV6-6 to TRBJ2-7; tentatively, D is TRBD1 (5 bases). Trimming stripped 0 bases from V and 4 bases from J, with 16 bases between. Germline lookup yields CDR1 MNHNY and CDR2 SVGAGI (reference sequence). CDR3 length: 16 amino acids. The DNA of the CDR3 is TGTGCCAGCAGTTACTCGACAGTGCGTGTGGGATACGAGCAGTACTTC. Translation: CASSYSTVRVGYEQYF.